The 26 T cell receptor beta chains below come from one sample, sequenced in a study of CD8 T cells in ankylosing spondylitis. From the 5' RACE reads, TCRdb called clonotypes with MiXCR, one entry per CDR3 protein. Of about 220,000 distinct CDR3 sequences in the sample, about 7% were seen once. General observations from the study: Ankylosing spondylitis blood seemed to carry a telltale TCR beta motif made of fewer than ten highly homologous variants.

Their antigens are not known. Sequenced input: blood, either unsorted or a sorted T cell fraction (not recorded which). The receptors were gathered from a male donor with ankylosing spondylitis.

This clonotype was seen repeatedly, ten times or more. The chain recombines TRBV4-2 with TRBJ2-7, with 7 bases aligning to TRBD2. Germline assignment: CDR1 LGHNA and CDR2 YNFKEQ. V lost 1 base and J lost 9; bases outside the gene matches: 12. The CDR3 extends over 15 amino acids. CDR3 residues: CASSQVASGSTRQYF. CDR3 nucleotide sequence: TGTGCCAGCAGCCAAGTTGCTAGCGGTAGTACGAGGCAGTACTTC.

This clonotype has a count of ten or more. The gene calls are TRBV30 and TRBJ2-3; tentatively, D is TRBD2 (6 bases). V was clipped by 3 bases and J by 4 bases, with 14 bases between them. The CDR3 contains 14 residues. Germline loops: CDR1 GTSNPN, CDR2 SVGIG (reference sequence). The CDR3 sequence is CAWRGGPNPDTQYF. DNA of the CDR3: TGTGCCTGGAGGGGAGGCCCAAACCCAGATACGCAGTATTTT.

This clonotype came up many times. One junction end disagrees with the germline gene, perhaps due to a read error. The chain links TRBV27 to TRBJ1-2; D uncertain. Germline V lookup: CDR1 MNHEY, CDR2 SMNVEV (reference sequence). CDR3 length: 13 amino acids. CDR3 region: CASSLSRGYGYTF. DNA of the CDR3: TGCGCCAGCAGCTTGTCGAGAGGCTATGGCTACACCTTC.

This clonotype was counted at least ten times. The genes are TRBV4-3 and TRBJ2-3, with 9 bases matching TRBD1. V shed 3 bases, J shed 3 bases, and the junction held 4 bases outside the gene matches. This CDR3 comprises 15 residues. The V gene's germline CDR1 is LGHNA and CDR2 YSLEER. CDR3 sequence reads: CASSHGTGRTDTQYF. For the CDR3, the DNA is TGCGCCAGCAGCCACGGGACAGGGCGGACAGATACGCAGTATTTT.

This clonotype has ten or more counts. CDR3 protein: CASSLSRDTQYF. CDR3 sequence (DNA): TGTGCCAGCAGCTTAAGCCGAGATACGCAGTATTTT. The chain joins TRBV5-6 to TRBJ2-3; D gene unclear. Germline V gene lookup returns CDR1 SGHDT and CDR2 YYEEEE. The CDR3 has 12 amino acids. Trimming removed 2 bases at V and 5 bases at J, with 6 bases between.

This clonotype was seen at least ten times. The chain couples TRBV20-1 to TRBJ2-7; TRBD1 matches 7 bases. The ends lost 2 bases at V and 4 bases at J; junction bases unmatched: 20. Looked up from germline, CDR1 is DFQATT and CDR2 is SNEGSKA (reference sequence). The CDR3 runs 18 residues. The CDR3, as DNA: TGCAGTGCTAGAAGGCCCCGGGACAGTAACCTTCATATTTACGAGCAGTACTTC. Translation gives CSARRPRDSNLHIYEQYF.

Ten or more counts support this clonotype. The V call is TRBV11-2, the J call TRBJ1-2; 9 bases are a match to TRBD1. CDR3 size: 20 residues. J was trimmed by 2 bases and V by 1 base; bases with no gene match: 17. Germline values: CDR1 SGHAT, CDR2 FQNNGV. The CDR3 bases are TGTGCCAGCAGCTTAGGGGAAGGGTACTCCGTTGGACAGGGGAACTATGGCTACACCTTC. Translation gives CASSLGEGYSVGQGNYGYTF.

Of note for this clonotype: The germline gene is not matched at one end of the junction; a read error may be the cause. The chain recombines TRBV7-9 with TRBJ1-1; D not resolved. CDR3 length: 11 residues. CDR1 is SEHNR and CDR2 is FQNEAQ in the germline V gene (reference sequence). The CDR3 spells CASSPNTEAYF. CDR3 in DNA: TGTGCCAGCAGCCCTAATACTGAAGCTTACTTT.

The J gene is TRBJ2-1, the V gene TRBV29-1; possibly TRBD1 for D (5 bases). The germline V and J ends were trimmed by 4 bases and 2 bases, with 9 bases remaining between them. This CDR3 has 13 residues. Germline CDR1 SQVTM, CDR2 ANQGSEA. The chain's CDR3 is CSVGQGPYNEQFF. CDR3 coding DNA: TGCAGCGTTGGCCAGGGCCCCTACAATGAGCAGTTCTTC.

In its sample, this clonotype was seen a few times. The rearrangement links TRBV20-1 to TRBJ2-1, with 13 bases fitting TRBD2. Germline lookup yields CDR1 DFQATT and CDR2 SNEGSKA (reference sequence). V trimming: 8 bases; J trimming: 10 bases; junction bases outside the gene matches: 11. CDR3 length: 14 amino acids. The CDR3 region is CSPFGLAGAGEQFF. DNA of the CDR3: TGCAGTCCCTTTGGACTAGCGGGGGCAGGGGAGCAGTTCTTC.

CDR3 nucleotides: TGTGCCAGCAGCTTAGGGGAGAGCGGTTCCCACGAGCAGTACTTC. Protein product: CASSLGESGSHEQYF. The chain combines TRBV11-2 with TRBJ2-7, with D possibly matching TRBD2 (5 bases). Germline V lookup: CDR1 SGHAT, CDR2 FQNNGV. CDR3 length: 15 residues. Trimming shortened V by 1 base and J by 5 bases, and 15 bases separated the two germline ends.

The sample holds many counts of this clonotype. The chain recombines TRBV7-9 with TRBJ2-5; D unresolved. Germline V lookup: CDR1 SEHNR, CDR2 FQNEAQ (reference sequence). Trimming took 5 bases from V and 2 from J, leaving 15 bases between them. The CDR3 runs 15 residues. CDR3 in amino acids: CASSRRTSQQETQYF. CDR3 coding DNA: TGTGCCAGCAGCCGTAGGACCAGTCAACAAGAGACCCAGTACTTC. The full variable domain, completed using reference TRBV7-9 and TRBJ2-5, is DTGVSQNPRHKITKRGQNVTFRCDPISEHNRLYWYRQTLGQGPEFLTYFQNEAQLEKSRLLSDRFSAERPKGSFSTLEIQRTEQGDSAMYLCASSRRTSQQETQYFGPGTRLLVL.

This clonotype was counted a few times. The chain joins TRBV7-3 to TRBJ2-1; 9 bases fit TRBD1. The CDR3 totals 16 residues. Trimming at V came to 3 bases and at J to 6 bases, leaving 9 bases not matched to a gene. The germline CDR1 and CDR2 sequences are SGHTA and FQGTGA. CDR3 DNA: TGTGCCAGCAGCTTCTCCGGGACAGGGAGTCCCAATGAGCAGTTCTTC. Amino acid sequence: CASSFSGTGSPNEQFF.

In regard to this clonotype: Possible read error: a much larger clone is one base away. The chain employs TRBV5-6 and TRBJ2-1; D gene uncertain. The germline V gene has CDR1 SGHDT and CDR2 YYEEEE. There are 12 residues in the CDR3. The CDR3 DNA is TGTGCCAGCAGCTTCCGCCCCAATAAGCAGTTCTTC. Protein sequence: CASSFRPNKQFF. The variable domain in full, completed from reference TRBV5-6 and TRBJ2-1, reads DAGVTQSPTHLIKTRGQQVTLRCSPKSGHDTVSWYQQALGQGPQFIFQYYEEEERQRGNFPDRFSGHQFPNYSSELNVNALLLGDSALYLCASSFRPNKQFFGPGTRLTVL.

The table lists this clonotype with many counts. V usage is TRBV20-1 and J usage is TRBJ1-2, with 8 nucleotides matching TRBD1. The length of the CDR3 is 15 residues. V was pared by 5 bases and J by 4 bases, with 12 bases of the junction left unmatched. The germline gives CDR1 DFQATT, CDR2 SNEGSKA (reference sequence). The CDR3, as DNA: TGCAGTGCTTCTCATCGGACAGGGTCTATCTATGGCTACACCTTC. This gives the protein CSASHRTGSIYGYTF.

In this sample, this clonotype turned up many times. The genes are TRBV27 and TRBJ1-1; D not resolved. The germline V gene encodes CDR1 MNHEY and CDR2 SMNVEV (reference sequence). This CDR3 has 14 amino acids. Trimming left V 4 bases short and J 7 bases short, with 16 bases between. DNA for the CDR3: TGTGCCAGCAGTTCTCTAGGTTTAGGAGTTGAAGCTTTCTTT. It codes for CASSSLGLGVEAFF.

At least ten counts were recorded for this clonotype. This chain links TRBV9 with TRBJ1-2; D gene ambiguous. This CDR3 has 13 amino acids. V was trimmed by 0 bases and J by 6 bases, leaving 9 bases between them. Germline loops: CDR1 SGDLS, CDR2 YYNGEE. CDR3 DNA sequence: TGTGCCAGCAGCGTAGGGTCCACCCATGGCTACACCTTC. It yields the protein CASSVGSTHGYTF.

At least ten counts were recorded for this clonotype. The chain carries TRBV19 and TRBJ1-6; a weak D match, TRBD1 (6 bases). Germline CDR1 reads LNHDA; CDR2 reads SQIVND (reference sequence). The CDR3 is 15 residues long. Trimming took 8 bases from V and 0 from J, leaving 11 bases between them. The CDR3 DNA reads TGTGCCAGTGGCAGGGGACTCTCCTATAATTCACCCCTCCACTTT. Translated, it gives CASGRGLSYNSPLHF.

This clonotype was detected only a few times. The chain employs TRBV5-4 and TRBJ2-7; a weak D match, TRBD1 (5 bases). The CDR3 totals 12 residues. Germline CDR1 is SGHNT and CDR2 is YYREEE (reference sequence). The ends were cut back, 8 bases at V and 5 bases at J, with 14 bases in the middle. As DNA, the CDR3 is TGTGCCAGTTCGGCAGGGAATCACGAGCAGTACTTC. This encodes CASSAGNHEQYF.

At least ten counts were recorded for this clonotype. The V call is TRBV7-8, the J call TRBJ1-1, with D maybe TRBD1 (6 bases). Trimming removed 8 bases from V and 5 bases from J, with 15 bases in between. This CDR3 has 13 amino acids. Germline assignment: CDR1 SGHVS and CDR2 FQNEAQ. The CDR3: CASLQGVETEAFF. In DNA form, the CDR3 reads TGTGCCAGCCTACAGGGCGTAGAGACTGAAGCTTTCTTT. Together with reference TRBV7-8 and TRBJ1-1, the CDR3 gives the full variable domain: GAGVSQSPRYKVAKRGQDVALRCDPISGHVSLFWYQQALGQGPEFLTYFQNEAQLDKSGLPSDRFFAERPEGSVSTLKIQRTQQEDSAVYLCASLQGVETEAFFGQGTRLTVV.

This clonotype was counted at least ten times. The chain has TRBV7-6 and TRBJ1-5, with 11 positions matching TRBD1. Trimming took 4 bases from V and 6 from J; bases not matched to a gene: 5. CDR1 SGHVS and CDR2 FNYEAQ come from the germline V gene. This CDR3 contains 15 residues. This CDR3 reads CASSSGQGASQPQHF. CDR3 in DNA: TGTGCCAGCAGCTCCGGACAGGGGGCAAGTCAGCCCCAGCATTTT.

The chain carries TRBV29-1 and TRBJ1-2; D remains unclear. Germline V lookup: CDR1 SQVTM, CDR2 ANQGSEA. V lost 7 bases and J lost 7, with 13 bases in between. CDR3 size: 11 residues. The CDR3, as DNA: TGCAGCGGGAGGGCGTCGCGTGGCTACACCTTC. It specifies CSGRASRGYTF.

This clonotype was picked up many times. The gene calls are TRBV11-2 and TRBJ2-1; D remains unclear. Germline CDR1 and CDR2: SGHAT and FQNNGV. The V end lost 1 base, the J end lost 0 bases, and 7 bases lay between the germline ends. This CDR3 spans 15 amino acids. The CDR3 protein is CASSLVQNSYNEQFF. The CDR3 DNA reads as TGTGCCAGCAGCTTAGTGCAGAACTCCTACAATGAGCAGTTCTTC.

Many counts were recorded for this clonotype. The chain combines TRBV27 with TRBJ2-1; TRBD2 matches at 8 bases. Germline V lookup: CDR1 MNHEY, CDR2 SMNVEV (reference sequence). This CDR3 spans 14 amino acids. Trimming at V came to 5 bases and at J to 4 bases, leaving 4 bases not matched to a gene. In nucleotides, the CDR3 is TGTGCCAGCAGTCGGGAGGGCCCATACAATGAGCAGTTCTTC. Its translation: CASSREGPYNEQFF.

This chain uses TRBV6-2 or TRBV6-3 with TRBJ2-3; the match to TRBD2 covers 9 bases. V shed 5 bases, J shed 0 bases, and the junction held 6 bases outside the gene matches. Germline V gene lookup returns CDR1 MNHEY and CDR2 SVGEGT. This CDR3 is 16 amino acids long. The CDR3 region is CASSPLAGPSTDTQYF. DNA for the CDR3: TGTGCCAGCAGTCCACTAGCGGGCCCGAGCACAGATACGCAGTATTTT.

This chain joins TRBV5-1 and TRBJ1-1; a weak D match, TRBD1 (5 bases). The CDR3 totals 16 residues. V was shortened by 0 bases and J by 1 base, with 13 bases between the two germline ends. Per the germline V gene, CDR1 is SGHRS and CDR2 is YFSETQ. CDR3 protein: CASSLVLTGPNTEAFF. The CDR3 nucleotides read TGCGCCAGCAGCTTGGTCCTAACGGGACCGAACACTGAAGCTTTCTTT.